The clone carrying this T cell receptor (beta chain) was observed many times. Antigen unknown. The sample is drawn from a study of T-cell memory formation after mild COVID-19. General study findings and limits: CD4/CD8 balance held among clones contracting day 15 to 85, and later expanders leaned CD4+. Several responding clones turned up in pre-infection memory, indicating that cross-reactive memory may have taken part. For contracting clones, CD4+ ones sat mainly in CM and EM, CD8+ in EMRA. Clonal second-wave expansions that peaked on day 37 had unconfirmed SARS-CoV-2 specificity.

MiXCR was run by TCRdb on the 5' RACE reads, yielding one entry per CDR3 protein. The table lists around 200,000 distinct CDR3 sequences, 10% to 13% of them singletons. This receptor was obtained from a man younger than 30 who had mild COVID-19 (a few samples of this study predate the infection). Cell type and time point are not known. The sample taken for sequencing was PBMCs or a T cell subset sorted from them (not recorded which).

CDR3 coding DNA: TGCGCCAGCAGCTTCCTACTAGCGGGGGGGTCAGAGACCCAGTACTTC. The encoded protein is CASSFLLAGGSETQYF. The chain joins TRBV5-1 to TRBJ2-5; 13 nucleotides agree with TRBD2. After removal of 2 bases from V and 4 bases from J, the junction contained 5 bases not matched to a gene. Germline V gene lookup returns CDR1 SGHRS and CDR2 YFSETQ. This CDR3 region has 16 residues.